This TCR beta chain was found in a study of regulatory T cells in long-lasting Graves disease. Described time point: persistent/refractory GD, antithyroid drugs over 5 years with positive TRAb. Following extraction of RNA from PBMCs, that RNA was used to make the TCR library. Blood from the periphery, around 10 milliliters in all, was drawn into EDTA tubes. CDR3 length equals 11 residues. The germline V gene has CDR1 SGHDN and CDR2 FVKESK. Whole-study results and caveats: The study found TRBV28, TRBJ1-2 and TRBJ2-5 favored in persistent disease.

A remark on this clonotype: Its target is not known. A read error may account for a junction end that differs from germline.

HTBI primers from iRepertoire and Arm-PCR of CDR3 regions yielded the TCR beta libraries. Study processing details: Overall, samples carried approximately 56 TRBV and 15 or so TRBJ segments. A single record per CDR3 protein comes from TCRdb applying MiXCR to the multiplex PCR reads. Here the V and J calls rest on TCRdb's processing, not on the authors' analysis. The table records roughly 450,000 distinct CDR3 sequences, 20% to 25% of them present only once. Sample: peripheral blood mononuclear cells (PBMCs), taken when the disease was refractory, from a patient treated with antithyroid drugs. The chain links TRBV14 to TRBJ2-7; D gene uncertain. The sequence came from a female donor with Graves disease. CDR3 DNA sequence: TGTGCCAACAGCCAAGGGTACGAGCAGTACTTC. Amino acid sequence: CANSQGYEQYF.